A selection of T cell receptor beta chains follows, all from one sample in a study of blood T cell repertoires in COVID-19. The method was immunoSEQ multiplex PCR; TCRdb's version includes in-frame clones alone and lacks a portion of them. The sample has around 150,000 clones; roughly 84% are singletons. Specimen: PBMCs or T cells enriched from blood (not recorded which). The source of these receptors is a woman aged 60-70 years who had recovered from COVID-19. CDR3s leave out the opening cysteine and the closing phenylalanine or tryptophan. Each record gives: CDR3 protein, J gene, V gene.

ASSQEGGGTGELF	TRBJ2-2	TRBV3-1/TRBV3-2
ATSRPPVQGADTQY	TRBJ2-3	TRBV15
ASSLQGQGETEAF	TRBJ1-1	TRBV5-1
ASSEAVNQPQH	TRBJ1-5	TRBV27
ASSLGGTSGNQPQH	TRBJ1-5	TRBV5-1
ASRVYVGSGNTIY	TRBJ1-3	TRBV28
ASSRTVQETQY	TRBJ2-5	TRBV19
ASSQDQWGAEAF	TRBJ1-1	TRBV4-1
ASSGGASYEQY	TRBJ2-7	TRBV11-3
ASSPGAEPSYNEQF	TRBJ2-1	TRBV7-9
ASSSHRTGTSGPYEQY	TRBJ2-7	TRBV7-9
ASSQSGGSGETQY	TRBJ2-5	TRBV7-7
SVTKVGTGDEQY	TRBJ2-7	TRBV29-1
ASSLVGSGNYEQY	TRBJ2-7	TRBV11-2
ASSSSGSEDEQF	TRBJ2-1	TRBV5-1
ASSLQPRETQY	TRBJ2-5	TRBV7-3
ASSPRQGGYEQY	TRBJ2-7	TRBV5-4
ASSLDPRQDTEAF	TRBJ1-1	TRBV5-1
ASSFDRGSPGYT	TRBJ1-2	TRBV5-6
ASSFTGNTGELF	TRBJ2-2	TRBV5-6
ASSNWGEAYGYT	TRBJ1-2	TRBV19
ASSLRGLSGANVLT	TRBJ2-6	TRBV28
ASSNSGAHHGYT	TRBJ1-2	TRBV19
ASSYTRGQTYGYT	TRBJ1-2	TRBV6-5
ASSYSGTSGRGETQY	TRBJ2-5	TRBV5-1
ASSLAMSGSTLDEQF	TRBJ2-1	TRBV7-8
ASSAGHSGVYEQY	TRBJ2-7	TRBV9
ASSPAIGQDHGNTIY	TRBJ1-3	TRBV5-4